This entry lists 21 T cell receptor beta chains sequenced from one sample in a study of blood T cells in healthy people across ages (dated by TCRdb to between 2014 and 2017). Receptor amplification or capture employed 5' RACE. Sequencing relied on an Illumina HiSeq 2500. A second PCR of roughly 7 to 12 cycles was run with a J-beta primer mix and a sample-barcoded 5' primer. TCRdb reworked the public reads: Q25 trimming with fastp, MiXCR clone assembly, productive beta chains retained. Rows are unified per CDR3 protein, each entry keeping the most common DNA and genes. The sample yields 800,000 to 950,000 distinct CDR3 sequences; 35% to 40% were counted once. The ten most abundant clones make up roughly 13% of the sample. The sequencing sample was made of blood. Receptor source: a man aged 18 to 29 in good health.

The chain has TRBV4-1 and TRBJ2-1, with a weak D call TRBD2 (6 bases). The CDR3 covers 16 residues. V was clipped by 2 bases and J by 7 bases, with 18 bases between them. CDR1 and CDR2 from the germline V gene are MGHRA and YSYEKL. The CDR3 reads CASSQLPSEDRNEQFF. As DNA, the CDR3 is TGCGCCAGCAGCCAACTCCCTAGCGAGGATCGAAATGAGCAGTTCTTC.

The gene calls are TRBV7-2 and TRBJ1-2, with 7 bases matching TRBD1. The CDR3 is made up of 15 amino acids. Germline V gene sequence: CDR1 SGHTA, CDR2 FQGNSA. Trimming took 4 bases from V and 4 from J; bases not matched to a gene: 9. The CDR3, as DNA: TGTGCCAGCAGCTCGAGACAGGGTGTTGCCTATGGCTACACCTTC. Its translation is CASSSRQGVAYGYTF.

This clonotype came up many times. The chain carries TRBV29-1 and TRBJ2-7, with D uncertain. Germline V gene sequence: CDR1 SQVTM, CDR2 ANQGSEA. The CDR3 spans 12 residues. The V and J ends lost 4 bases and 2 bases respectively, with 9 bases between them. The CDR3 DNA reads TGCAGCGTTGGACTTACAGCCTACGAGCAGTACTTC. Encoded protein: CSVGLTAYEQYF.

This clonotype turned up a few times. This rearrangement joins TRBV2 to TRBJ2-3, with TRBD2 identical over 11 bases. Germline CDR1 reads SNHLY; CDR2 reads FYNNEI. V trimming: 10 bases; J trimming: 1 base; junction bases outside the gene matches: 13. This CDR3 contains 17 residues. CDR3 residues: CAIPLAGGRPGTDTQYF. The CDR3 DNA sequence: TGTGCCATCCCCTTAGCGGGGGGGCGTCCGGGCACAGATACGCAGTATTTT.

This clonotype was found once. The CDR3, as DNA: TGTGCCAGCAGTTCGGGGGGCAGGGGTAATGAAAAACTGTTTTTT. Residues: CASSSGGRGNEKLFF. The chain combines TRBV28 with TRBJ1-4, with D possibly being TRBD1 (6 bases). This CDR3 spans 15 amino acids. Germline CDR1 MDHEN, CDR2 SYDVKM. V dropped 4 bases and J dropped 4 bases, with 13 bases sitting between them.

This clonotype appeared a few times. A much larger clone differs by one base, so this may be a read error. CDR3 sequence: CASSFASYNEQYF. CDR3 in DNA: TGTGCCAGCAGCTTCGCGAGCTACAATGAGCAGTACTTC. This rearrangement joins TRBV7-2 to TRBJ2-7, with D uncertain. The CDR3 runs 13 residues. The germline V gene encodes CDR1 SGHTA and CDR2 FQGNSA. V lost 3 bases and J 7 bases, leaving 13 bases between the germline ends.

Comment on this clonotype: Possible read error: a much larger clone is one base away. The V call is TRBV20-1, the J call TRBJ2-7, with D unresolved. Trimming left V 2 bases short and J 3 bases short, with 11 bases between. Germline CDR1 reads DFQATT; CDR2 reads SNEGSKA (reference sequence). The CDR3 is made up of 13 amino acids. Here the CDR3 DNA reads TGCAGTGCTAGACCGGCCAGCTTCTACGAGCAGTACTTC. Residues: CSARPASFYEQYF.

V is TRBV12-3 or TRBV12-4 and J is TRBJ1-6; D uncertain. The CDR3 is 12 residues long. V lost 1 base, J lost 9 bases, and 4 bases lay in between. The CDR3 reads CASSLGSSPLHF. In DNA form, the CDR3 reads TGTGCCAGCAGTTTAGGGTCTTCACCCCTCCACTTT.

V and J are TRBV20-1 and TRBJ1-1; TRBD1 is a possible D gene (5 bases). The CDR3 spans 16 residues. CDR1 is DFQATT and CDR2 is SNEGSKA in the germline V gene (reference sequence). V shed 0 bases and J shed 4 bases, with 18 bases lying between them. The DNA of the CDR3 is TGCAGTGCTAGAGATCGGGGCTCCGACGGGTTCACTGAAGCTTTCTTT. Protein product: CSARDRGSDGFTEAFF.

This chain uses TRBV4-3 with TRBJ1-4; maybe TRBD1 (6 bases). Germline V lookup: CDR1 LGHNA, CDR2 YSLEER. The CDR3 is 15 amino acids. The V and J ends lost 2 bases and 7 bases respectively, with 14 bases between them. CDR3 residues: CASSQTGPSSEKLFF. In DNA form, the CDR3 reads TGCGCCAGCAGCCAAACAGGGCCGTCATCTGAAAAACTGTTTTTT.

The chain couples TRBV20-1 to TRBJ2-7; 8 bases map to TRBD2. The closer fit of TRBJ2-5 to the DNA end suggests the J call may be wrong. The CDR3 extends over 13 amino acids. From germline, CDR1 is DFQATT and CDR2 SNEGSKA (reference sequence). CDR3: CSARGERGETQYF. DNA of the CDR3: TGCAGTGCTAGAGGGGAGCGGGGGGAGACCCAGTACTTC.

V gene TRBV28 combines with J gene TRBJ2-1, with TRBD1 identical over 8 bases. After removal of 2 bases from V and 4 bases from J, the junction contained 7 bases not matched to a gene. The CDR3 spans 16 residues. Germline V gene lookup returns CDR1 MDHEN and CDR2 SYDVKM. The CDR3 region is CASSLVQGAGYNEQFF. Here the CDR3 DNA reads TGTGCCAGCAGTTTAGTGCAGGGGGCTGGGTACAATGAGCAGTTCTTC.

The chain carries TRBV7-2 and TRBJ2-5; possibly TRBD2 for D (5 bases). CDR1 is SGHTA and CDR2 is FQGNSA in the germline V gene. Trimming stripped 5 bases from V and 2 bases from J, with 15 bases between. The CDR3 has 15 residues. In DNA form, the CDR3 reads TGTGCCAGCAGCCCCCAAATTAGGAGGCAAGAGACCCAGTACTTC. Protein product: CASSPQIRRQETQYF.

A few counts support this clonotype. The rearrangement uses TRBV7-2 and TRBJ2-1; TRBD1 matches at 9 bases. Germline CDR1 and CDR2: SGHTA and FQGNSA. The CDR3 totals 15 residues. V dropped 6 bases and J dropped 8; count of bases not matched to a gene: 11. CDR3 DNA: TGTGCCAGCAGACTACCGGGACAGGGTTCGGATGAGCAGTTCTTC. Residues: CASRLPGQGSDEQFF.

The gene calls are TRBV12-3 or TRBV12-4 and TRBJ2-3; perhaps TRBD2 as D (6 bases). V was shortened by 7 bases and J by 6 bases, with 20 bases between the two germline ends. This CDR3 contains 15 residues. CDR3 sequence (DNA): TGTGCCAGCACCCAAGTGGCAGGGACTGGGGATACGCAGTATTTT. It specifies CASTQVAGTGDTQYF.

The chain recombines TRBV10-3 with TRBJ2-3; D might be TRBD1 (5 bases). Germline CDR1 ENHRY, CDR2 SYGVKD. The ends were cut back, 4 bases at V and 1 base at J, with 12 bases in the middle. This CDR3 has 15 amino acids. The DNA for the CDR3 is TGTGCCATCAGTGCAGGACATGCACGCACAGATACGCAGTATTTT. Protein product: CAISAGHARTDTQYF.

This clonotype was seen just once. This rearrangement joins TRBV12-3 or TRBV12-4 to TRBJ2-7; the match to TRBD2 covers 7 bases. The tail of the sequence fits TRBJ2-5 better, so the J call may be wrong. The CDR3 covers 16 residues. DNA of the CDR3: TGTGCCAGCAGTTTAGCGCTGGGGGGGGGCCAAGAGACCCAGTACTTC. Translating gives CASSLALGGGQETQYF.

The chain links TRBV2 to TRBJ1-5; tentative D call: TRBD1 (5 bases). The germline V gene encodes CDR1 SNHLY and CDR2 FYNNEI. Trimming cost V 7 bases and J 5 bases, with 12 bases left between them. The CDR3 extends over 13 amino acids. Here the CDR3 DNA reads TGTGCCAGCAATGGCAGGGTCGATCAGCCCCAGCATTTT. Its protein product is CASNGRVDQPQHF.

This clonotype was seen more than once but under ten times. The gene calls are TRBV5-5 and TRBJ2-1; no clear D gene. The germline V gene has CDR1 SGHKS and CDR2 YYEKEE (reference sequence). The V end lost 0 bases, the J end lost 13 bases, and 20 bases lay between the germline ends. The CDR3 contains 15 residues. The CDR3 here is CASSLAVGLQETQFF. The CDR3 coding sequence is TGTGCCAGCAGCTTGGCGGTAGGCCTCCAAGAGACCCAGTTCTTC. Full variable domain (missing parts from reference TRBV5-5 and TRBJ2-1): DAGVTQSPTHLIKTRGQQVTLRCSPISGHKSVSWYQQVLGQGPQFIFQYYEKEERGRGNFPDRFSARQFPNYSSELNVNALLLGDSALYLCASSLAVGLQETQFFGPGTRLTVL.

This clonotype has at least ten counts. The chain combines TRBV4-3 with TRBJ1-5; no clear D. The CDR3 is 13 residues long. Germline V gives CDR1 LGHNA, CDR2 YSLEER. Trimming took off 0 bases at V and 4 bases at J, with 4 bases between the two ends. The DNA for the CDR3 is TGCGCCAGCAGCCAAGAAGCTAATCAGCCCCAGCATTTT. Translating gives CASSQEANQPQHF.

For the CDR3, the DNA is TGTGCCAGCAGCCAAGCTTTCCCACAACAGTATGGCTACACCTTC. It is translated as CASSQAFPQQYGYTF. The chain uses TRBV4-2 and TRBJ1-2; D not resolved. In germline, CDR1 is LGHNA, CDR2 YNFKEQ. The CDR3 is 15 residues long. With 1 base removed from V and 5 bases from J, the gap between germline ends came to 14 bases.